This T cell receptor (beta chain) is from a study of Tregs in tolerant kidney transplant recipients (dated by TCRdb to about 2019). Background for the entire study: The study applied TCRbeta sequencing to find donor-specific regulatory T cells before combined kidney and bone marrow transplantation and then followed those same cells after transplant. TCRbeta repertoire sequencing was used in 3 healthy controls to compare several methods for expanding Tregs specific for an allogeneic donor. The paper as a whole reports these results and caveats: The most biologically relevant and donor-specific TCRbeta repertoire appeared to be identified by expanding Tregs with activated donor B cells. Although technical replication error seemed to be minimal, the question of biological reproducibility was not addressed directly. Because the study included only a small number of patients, the results must be confirmed in larger populations and under other immunosuppression protocols.

A remark on this clone: There is no known antigen for this receptor. Base qualities were left out, and no much larger clone turns up one base away.

Thawed PBMCs were FACS-sorted into unstimulated Tregs (CD4+CD25+CD127-), CD4+ non-Tregs (CD4+CD25-), CD4 cells and CD8 cells. Healthy control blood came either as purchased buffy coats or from healthy volunteers. Healthy control blood was separated into PBMCs by Ficoll density gradient and cryopreserved, and patient PBMCs were collected both before and after transplant. Genomic DNA was extracted from sorted cells with the QIAGEN DNeasy Blood and Tissue Kit for TCRbeta CDR3 sequencing. High-throughput TCRbeta CDR3 sequencing, which included PCR amplification with bias correction and internal controls, was done commercially through immunoSEQ. Per the source publication's procedure: A unique productive TCRbeta sequence was defined by the CDR3 nucleotide sequence when primers matched, and otherwise by the CDR3 amino acid sequence together with the Vbeta and Jbeta genes. To correct for sorting error, sequences found in more than one sorted population at a frequency ratio of 2:1 or less were discarded, and the remaining shared sequences were assigned to the population with the higher frequency. Sequences were defined as donor-reactive when expanded at least 5-fold in CFSE-low cells versus unstimulated cells and present at a frequency of at least 0.01% in CFSE-low cells. Jensen-Shannon divergence, calculated on the top 100 TCRbeta sequences ranked by frequency, was used to quantify repertoire divergence. For samples with multiple sequencing runs, sorting error was corrected separately for each run before the runs were pooled. TCRdb took over this immuneACCESS table, retaining in-frame rearrangements with V and J assigned. Such tables are incomplete; in checked studies, under half of the missing clones stem from an unresolved V gene, and the remainder is unexplained. V, J and clone size are those of that table, while D and trimming were read from the DNA. Recorded for this sample are roughly 68,000 clones; 84% of them occurred a single time. The ten top clones hold 4.5% to 5.5% of the sample.

The germline V gene yields MGHRA for CDR1 and YSYEKL for CDR2. From the cysteine through the phenylalanine, the CDR3 covers 16 amino acids. Of the read, only the CDR3 DNA is kept; its 48 bases are in frame from base 1. V lost 1 base and J lost 1 base; the stretch between them is 13 bases long. The chain links TRBV4-1 with TRBJ1-2, with no D gene named confidently. The receptor was isolated from a human donor in good health. Sequenced sample: CD4+ T cells from blood. CDR3 reads: CASSQGWQANNYGYTF. The DNA sequence is given as TGCGCCAGCAGCCAAGGGTGGCAGGCAAATAACTATGGCTACACCTTC.